The source of this T cell receptor beta chain is a study of shared clonotypes between healthy human individuals. CDR3 length equals 13 residues. V lost 2 bases to trimming and J lost 5 bases, with 11 bases between them. Germline V gene data show CDR1 as SGHRS and CDR2 as YFSETQ. The repertoire was sequenced with immunoSEQ multiplex PCR; TCRdb's copy has only in-frame clones and lacks some. The top ten hold approximately 1% of the sample, which has over a million clones, around 95% seen once. Source material: naive CD4+ T cells sorted from blood. The sample's subset: CD45RA+ positively selected. The receptor comes from a man in his thirties or forties in good health. This rearrangement joins TRBV5-1 to TRBJ2-7; tentative D call: TRBD2 (5 bases). The CDR3 spells CASSFWGVNEQYF. CDR3 DNA sequence: TGCGCCAGCAGCTTCTGGGGAGTAAACGAGCAGTACTTC.